The clone carrying this T cell receptor beta chain appeared many times. The CDR3 has 15 amino acids. CDR1 is SGHVS and CDR2 is FQNEAQ in the germline V gene. Trimming took off 5 bases at V and 2 bases at J, with 14 bases between the two ends. TCRdb reanalysed the RT-PCR reads using MiXCR and keeps one entry per CDR3 protein. The sample consists of about 680,000 distinct CDR3 sequences, 14% of them appearing once. The gene calls are TRBV7-8 and TRBJ2-3, with D unresolved. This TCR was sampled from a female donor in good health, serving as a healthy control. Source material: memory CD4+ T cells from blood. The CDR3, as DNA: TGTGCCAGCAGCCTTGAGACAAGCAACACAGATACGCAGTATTTT. Translating gives CASSLETSNTDTQYF.